Presented here are 29 T cell receptor beta chains from one specimen sequenced in a study of T cell responses to AZD1222 COVID-19 vaccine. Some clones are missing from TCRdb's copy, which holds only in-frame ones; the method was immunoSEQ multiplex PCR. Of some 150,000 clones in the sample, over 80% are singletons; the top ten hold about a tenth. Source: peripheral blood, taken 28 days after the second AZD1222 dose. The receptors stem from an adult who received the AZD1222 COVID-19 vaccine.

The sample holds one count of this clone. The chain uses TRBV19 and TRBJ1-5, with 8 nucleotides matching TRBD1. V lost 3 bases to trimming and J lost 7 bases; unmatched junction nucleotides: 11. This CDR3 is built from 16 residues. Germline V gene data show CDR1 as LNHDA and CDR2 as SQIVND (reference sequence). The CDR3 DNA reads TGTGCCAGTAGTATTCAGGCAGGGGGCATGGGGCAGCCCCAGCATTTT. Protein sequence: CASSIQAGGMGQPQHF.

The chain couples TRBV9 to TRBJ2-1; TRBD1 agrees at 7 bases. V shed 4 bases and J 0 bases; nucleotides not matched to a gene: 1. This CDR3 has 14 amino acids. The V gene's germline CDR1 is SGDLS and CDR2 YYNGEE. The DNA of the CDR3 is TGTGCCAGCAGCCGGGACAGCTCCTACAATGAGCAGTTCTTC. This gives the protein CASSRDSSYNEQFF.

In this sample, this clone turned up once. The chain has TRBV6-6 and TRBJ1-6; TRBD1 might be the D (5 bases). The germline V and J ends were trimmed by 7 bases and 3 bases, with 13 bases remaining between them. Germline CDR1 is MNHNY and CDR2 is SVGAGI (reference sequence). This CDR3 spans 15 amino acids. The DNA for the CDR3 is TGTGCCAGCATCGACGGGGGGGGCTATAATTCACCCCTCCACTTT. It is translated as CASIDGGGYNSPLHF.

The rearrangement joins TRBV28 to TRBJ2-3; the match to TRBD2 covers 15 bases. Trimming removed 6 bases from V and 3 bases from J; junction bases left unmatched: 13. The CDR3 extends over 19 amino acids. The germline CDR1 and CDR2 sequences are MDHEN and SYDVKM. CDR3 in DNA: TGTGCCAGCAGGACCTCCCCCGGACTAGCGGGAGGGATGACAGATACGCAGTATTTT. The encoded protein is CASRTSPGLAGGMTDTQYF.

The V and J genes are TRBV3-1 (or the pseudogene TRBV3-2) and TRBJ2-1; no clear D. The CDR3 extends over 14 amino acids. V lost 1 base and J lost 8, with 12 bases in between. CDR1 and CDR2 (germline): LGHDT, YNNKEL (reference sequence). The CDR3 reads CASSQVGVSDEQFF. CDR3 nucleotide sequence: TGTGCCAGCAGCCAAGTGGGTGTTTCGGATGAGCAGTTCTTC.

The CDR3 reads CASSWTSGPTDTQYF. As DNA, the CDR3 is TGTGCCAGCAGCTGGACTAGCGGGCCCACAGATACGCAGTATTTT. This chain joins TRBV5-8 and TRBJ2-3, with TRBD2 identical over 11 bases. Germline values: CDR1 SGHTS, CDR2 YDEGEE. J was trimmed by 2 bases and V by 3 bases; bases with no gene match: 2. This CDR3 has 15 residues.

The gene calls are TRBV2 and TRBJ1-3; D is unresolved. V was shortened by 4 bases and J by 2 bases, with 12 bases between the two germline ends. This CDR3 has 15 amino acids. Germline CDR1 reads SNHLY; CDR2 reads FYNNEI. CDR3 nucleotide sequence: TGTGCCAGCAGTGTCGGCCCGTCGCCTGGAAACACCATATATTTT. This encodes CASSVGPSPGNTIYF.

This clone appeared once. The chain employs TRBV7-9 and TRBJ2-5; a weak D match, TRBD1 (5 bases). V lost 6 bases to trimming and J lost 5 bases, with 16 bases between them. CDR1 is SEHNR and CDR2 is FQNEAQ in the germline V gene (reference sequence). This CDR3 is 14 amino acids long. CDR3 region: CASSPLQAMETQYF. CDR3 sequence (DNA): TGTGCCAGCAGTCCTTTACAGGCGATGGAGACCCAGTACTTC.

This chain connects TRBV7-9 to TRBJ1-5, with TRBD1 as a possible D gene (5 bases). Germline CDR1 SEHNR, CDR2 FQNEAQ (reference sequence). V dropped 8 bases and J dropped 2 bases, with 19 bases sitting between them. CDR3 size: 16 residues. The CDR3 coding sequence is TGTGCCAGCTCCCCCGGGACGGGTGGTGGCAATCAGCCCCAGCATTTT. Translating it yields CASSPGTGGGNQPQHF.

This chain links TRBV5-1 with TRBJ1-1; D gene ambiguous. CDR1 is SGHRS and CDR2 is YFSETQ in the germline V gene. V was cut by 7 bases and J by 3 bases, with 13 bases left in between. This CDR3 comprises 13 residues. CDR3 sequence (DNA): TGCGCCAGCGCTTTTAACGGGGACACTGAAGCTTTCTTT. Protein sequence: CASAFNGDTEAFF.

The J gene is TRBJ2-7, the V gene TRBV3-1 (or the pseudogene TRBV3-2), with TRBD2 identical over 9 bases. With V trimmed by 4 bases and J by 0 bases, 1 base remained unmatched. This CDR3 has 14 amino acids. Germline V gene lookup returns CDR1 LGHDT and CDR2 YNNKEL (reference sequence). The CDR3, as DNA: TGTGCCAGCAGCCTAGCGGGAGACTCCTACGAGCAGTACTTC. Translation gives CASSLAGDSYEQYF.

The chain is built from TRBV5-8 and TRBJ2-5, with a weak D call TRBD2 (5 bases). V lost 6 bases and J 5 bases, leaving 14 bases between the germline ends. The CDR3 has 13 amino acids. Looked up from germline, CDR1 is SGHTS and CDR2 is YDEGEE. The CDR3 sequence: CASTREGRETQYF. In DNA, the CDR3 is TGTGCCAGCACCCGCGAGGGTCGGGAGACCCAGTACTTC.

The rearrangement links TRBV11-2 to TRBJ1-1; 8 bases agree with TRBD1. This CDR3 has 17 amino acids. The germline V gene has CDR1 SGHAT and CDR2 FQNNGV. V trimming: 5 bases; J trimming: 0 bases; junction bases outside the gene matches: 11. CDR3 amino acids: CASSGSDRARMNTEAFF. CDR3 DNA sequence: TGTGCCAGCAGCGGGTCGGACAGGGCGAGGATGAACACTGAAGCTTTCTTT.

The gene calls are TRBV28 and TRBJ1-5; tentatively, D is TRBD1 (6 bases). The germline V gene encodes CDR1 MDHEN and CDR2 SYDVKM. The CDR3 is 15 residues long. The germline V and J ends were trimmed by 3 bases and 6 bases, with 15 bases remaining between them. This CDR3 reads CASSFRGPTGQPQHF. As DNA, the CDR3 is TGTGCCAGCAGTTTCAGGGGTCCCACCGGTCAGCCCCAGCATTTT.

The J gene is TRBJ1-1, the V gene TRBV19; 8 nucleotides line up with TRBD1. CDR3 length: 16 amino acids. The germline CDR1 and CDR2 sequences are LNHDA and SQIVND (reference sequence). The trim removed 0 bases at V and 1 base at J, leaving 4 bases unmatched. The CDR3 here is CASSIDIGTGNTEAFF. Written as DNA, the CDR3 is TGTGCCAGTAGTATAGATATCGGGACAGGGAACACTGAAGCTTTCTTT.

V and J are TRBV7-2 and TRBJ1-5; 7 bases line up with TRBD1. Germline V gene data show CDR1 as SGHTA and CDR2 as FQGNSA. V lost 4 bases, J lost 6 bases, and 3 bases stayed unmatched. The CDR3 covers 13 residues. The CDR3 bases are TGTGCCAGCAGCTACGACAGGGTTCAGCCCCAGCATTTT. Residues: CASSYDRVQPQHF.

The chain carries TRBV28 and TRBJ2-5; TRBD1 matches 8 bases. J gave up 7 bases and V 5 bases, and 6 bases lay outside the gene matches. The CDR3 runs 13 residues. Germline V CDR1 and CDR2: MDHEN, SYDVKM. The CDR3 nucleotides read TGTGCCAGCAGTCCCACAGGGGGTGGGACCCAGTACTTC. Residues: CASSPTGGGTQYF.

The V and J genes are TRBV7-6 and TRBJ2-7, with no clear D. Germline V gene lookup returns CDR1 SGHVS and CDR2 FNYEAQ. This CDR3 spans 18 amino acids. Trimming stripped 0 bases from V and 3 bases from J, with 21 bases between. The CDR3 bases are TGTGCCAGCAGCTTAGCCGACCTAACTATAAGCTCCAACTACGAGCAGTACTTC. This codes for CASSLADLTISSNYEQYF.

This chain joins TRBV7-8 and TRBJ2-2, with D possibly being TRBD1 (6 bases). Germline V CDR1 and CDR2: SGHVS, FQNEAQ. V was shortened by 5 bases and J by 4 bases, with 14 bases between the two germline ends. The CDR3 covers 15 residues. In nucleotides, the CDR3 is TGTGCCAGCAGCGTAACAGGGTTTACCACCGGGGAGCTGTTTTTT. Its translation is CASSVTGFTTGELFF. The whole variable domain, remainder taken from reference TRBV7-8 and TRBJ2-2, is GAGVSQSPRYKVAKRGQDVALRCDPISGHVSLFWYQQALGQGPEFLTYFQNEAQLDKSGLPSDRFFAERPEGSVSTLKIQRTQQEDSAVYLCASSVTGFTTGELFFGEGSRLTVL.

V is TRBV24-1 and J is TRBJ2-1, with D possibly being TRBD1 (6 bases). The CDR3 has 16 amino acids. The V and J ends lost 4 bases and 2 bases respectively, with 14 bases between them. Germline V gene data show CDR1 as KGHDR and CDR2 as SFDVKD. CDR3 loop: CATSDPNRDTYNEQFF. In DNA form, the CDR3 reads TGTGCCACCAGTGACCCGAACAGGGACACCTACAATGAGCAGTTCTTC.

V and J are TRBV29-1 and TRBJ2-1; TRBD2 agrees at 7 bases. The CDR3 has 13 amino acids. The V gene's germline CDR1 is SQVTM and CDR2 ANQGSEA. The J segment lost 13 bases and the V segment lost 0 bases, leaving 9 bases of the junction unmatched. DNA for the CDR3: TGCAGCGTTGAAGACCTCGGGGGGAGGCCTCAGTTCTTC. As protein: CSVEDLGGRPQFF.

The V call is TRBV10-3, the J call TRBJ2-7; 11 bases line up with TRBD2. This CDR3 is built from 14 residues. Germline lookup yields CDR1 ENHRY and CDR2 SYGVKD. J lost 1 base, V lost 8 bases, and 4 bases had no gene match. CDR3 bases: TGTGCCATCGCCGGGACTAGCGGATCCTACGAGCAGTACTTC. Translated: CAIAGTSGSYEQYF.

The rearrangement uses TRBV28 and TRBJ1-2; D not certain. The CDR3 spans 12 residues. CDR1 is MDHEN, CDR2 SYDVKM, per germline. Trimming removed 3 bases from V and 4 bases from J, with 6 bases in between. CDR3 bases: TGTGCCAGCAGTTTTTCTGGCTATGGCTACACCTTC. Residues: CASSFSGYGYTF.

This sequence joins TRBV9 and TRBJ2-7; D might be TRBD2 (6 bases). V was trimmed by 6 bases and J by 7 bases, leaving 23 bases between them. The CDR3 extends over 15 amino acids. Germline V lookup: CDR1 SGDLS, CDR2 YYNGEE. CDR3 DNA: TGTGCCAGCACATCCGGGCCCCGGGCGGGACGGGAGCAGTACTTC. It encodes CASTSGPRAGREQYF.

A note on this clone: Relative to the germline gene, one junction end is altered; a read error may explain this. The chain has TRBV7-8 and TRBJ1-2; D perhaps matches TRBD1 (6 bases). CDR3 length: 13 residues. In germline, CDR1 is SGHVS, CDR2 FQNEAQ. The CDR3 sequence: CASSDSNPWGADF. CDR3 nucleotide sequence: TGTGCCAGCAGCGATTCCAACCCTTGGGGGGCCGACTTC.

The rearrangement uses TRBV6-5 and TRBJ2-7, with a tentative D call TRBD2 (6 bases). Trimming removed 6 bases at V and 0 bases at J, with 12 bases between. In germline, CDR1 is MNHEY, CDR2 SVGAGI. This CDR3 is built from 14 residues. In nucleotides, the CDR3 is TGTGCCAGCAGACACGGGACTCACTCCTACGAGCAGTACTTC. Translation: CASRHGTHSYEQYF.

This clone was recorded once. The CDR3 loop reads CASSEYRQGYEQYF. The DNA of the CDR3 is TGTGCCAGCAGTGAATACCGACAGGGCTACGAGCAGTACTTC. V gene TRBV6-1 combines with J gene TRBJ2-7, with TRBD1 matching 7 bases. In germline, CDR1 is MNHNS, CDR2 SASEGT. There are 14 residues in the CDR3. V lost 2 bases to trimming and J lost 3 bases; unmatched junction nucleotides: 4.

The chain couples TRBV5-4 to TRBJ1-1; 8 nucleotides align to TRBD1. This CDR3 comprises 16 residues. The ends lost 2 bases at V and 4 bases at J; junction bases unmatched: 10. CDR1 and CDR2 (germline): SGHNT, YYREEE (reference sequence). CDR3 DNA: TGTGCCAGCAGCTTTGCCTTGGACAGGGCGCGCACTGAAGCTTTCTTT. As protein: CASSFALDRARTEAFF.

The chain joins TRBV7-3 to TRBJ2-5; possible D gene TRBD2, 5 bases. V was cut by 8 bases and J by 5 bases, with 12 bases left in between. The CDR3 totals 12 residues. CDR1 SGHTA and CDR2 FQGTGA come from the germline V gene. The CDR3, as DNA: TGTGCCAGCTCTAGCTTCGGGGAGACCCAGTACTTC. Translated, it gives CASSSFGETQYF.